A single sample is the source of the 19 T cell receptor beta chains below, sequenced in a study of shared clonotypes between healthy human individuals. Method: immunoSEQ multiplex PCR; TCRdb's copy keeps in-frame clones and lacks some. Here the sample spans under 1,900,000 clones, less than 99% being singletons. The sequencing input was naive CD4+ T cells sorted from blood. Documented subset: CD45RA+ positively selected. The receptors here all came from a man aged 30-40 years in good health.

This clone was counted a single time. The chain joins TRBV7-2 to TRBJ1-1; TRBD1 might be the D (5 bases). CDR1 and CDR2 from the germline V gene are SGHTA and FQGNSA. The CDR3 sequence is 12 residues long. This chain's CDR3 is CGLRVGGTEAFF. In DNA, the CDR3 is TGTGGGCTCAGGGTTGGGGGCACTGAAGCTTTCTTT.

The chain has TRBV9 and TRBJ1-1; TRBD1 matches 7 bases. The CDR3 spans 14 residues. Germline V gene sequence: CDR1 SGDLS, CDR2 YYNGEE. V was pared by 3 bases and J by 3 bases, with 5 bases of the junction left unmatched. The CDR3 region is CASSAEQGDTEAFF. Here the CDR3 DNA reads TGTGCCAGCAGCGCGGAGCAGGGGGACACTGAAGCTTTCTTT.

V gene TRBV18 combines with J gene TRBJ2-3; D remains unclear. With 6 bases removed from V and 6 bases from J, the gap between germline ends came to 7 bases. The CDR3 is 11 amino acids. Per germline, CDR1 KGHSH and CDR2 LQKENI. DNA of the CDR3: TGTGCCAGCTCCGGGTCCGATACGCAGTATTTT. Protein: CASSGSDTQYF.

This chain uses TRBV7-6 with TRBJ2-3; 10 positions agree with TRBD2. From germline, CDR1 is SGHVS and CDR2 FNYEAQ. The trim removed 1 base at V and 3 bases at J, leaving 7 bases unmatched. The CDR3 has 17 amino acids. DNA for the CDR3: TGTGCCAGCAGCTTAGAGGCTAGCGGGAGAGGTACAGATACGCAGTATTTT. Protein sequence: CASSLEASGRGTDTQYF.

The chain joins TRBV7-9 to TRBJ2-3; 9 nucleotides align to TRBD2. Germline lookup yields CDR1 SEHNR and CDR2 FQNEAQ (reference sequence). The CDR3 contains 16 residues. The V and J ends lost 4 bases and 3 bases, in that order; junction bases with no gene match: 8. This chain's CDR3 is CASSSPMSGGTDTQYF. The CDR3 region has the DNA TGTGCCAGCAGCTCCCCGATGAGCGGGGGGACAGATACGCAGTATTTT.

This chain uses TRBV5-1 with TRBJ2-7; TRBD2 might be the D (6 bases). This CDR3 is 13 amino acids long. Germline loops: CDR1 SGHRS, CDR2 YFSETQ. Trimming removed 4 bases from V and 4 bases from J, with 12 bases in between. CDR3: CASSPWTIYEQYF. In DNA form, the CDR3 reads TGCGCCAGCAGCCCGTGGACTATTTACGAGCAGTACTTC.

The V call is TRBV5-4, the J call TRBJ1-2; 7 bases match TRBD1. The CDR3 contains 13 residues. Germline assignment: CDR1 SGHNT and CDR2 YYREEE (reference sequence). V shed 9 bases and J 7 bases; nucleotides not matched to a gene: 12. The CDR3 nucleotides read TGTGCCACCCAGCCAAAGGGGGCCCCTGGCTACACCTTC. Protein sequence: CATQPKGAPGYTF.

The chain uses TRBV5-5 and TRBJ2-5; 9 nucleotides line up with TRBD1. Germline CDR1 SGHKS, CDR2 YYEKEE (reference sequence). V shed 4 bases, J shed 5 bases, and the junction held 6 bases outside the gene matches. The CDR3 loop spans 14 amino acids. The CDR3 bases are TGTGCCAGCAGCCCGGGACAGGGTTTTGAGACCCAGTACTTC. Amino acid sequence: CASSPGQGFETQYF. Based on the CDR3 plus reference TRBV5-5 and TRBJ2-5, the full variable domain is DAGVTQSPTHLIKTRGQQVTLRCSPISGHKSVSWYQQVLGQGPQFIFQYYEKEERGRGNFPDRFSARQFPNYSSELNVNALLLGDSALYLCASSPGQGFETQYFGPGTRLLVL.

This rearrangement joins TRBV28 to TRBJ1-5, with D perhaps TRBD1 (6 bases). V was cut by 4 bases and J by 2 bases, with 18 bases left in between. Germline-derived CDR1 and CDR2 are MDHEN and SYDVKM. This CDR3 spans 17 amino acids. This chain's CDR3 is CASSSGQGLGGNQPQHF. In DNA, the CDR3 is TGTGCCAGCAGTTCCGGCCAGGGGTTGGGTGGCAATCAGCCCCAGCATTTT.

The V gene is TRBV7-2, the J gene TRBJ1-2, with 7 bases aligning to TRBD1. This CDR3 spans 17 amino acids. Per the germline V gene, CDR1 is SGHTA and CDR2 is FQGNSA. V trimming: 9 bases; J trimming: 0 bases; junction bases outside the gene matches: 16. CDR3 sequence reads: CASTFPGQITANYGYTF. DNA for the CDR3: TGTGCCAGTACATTCCCGGGACAGATTACAGCTAACTATGGCTACACCTTC.

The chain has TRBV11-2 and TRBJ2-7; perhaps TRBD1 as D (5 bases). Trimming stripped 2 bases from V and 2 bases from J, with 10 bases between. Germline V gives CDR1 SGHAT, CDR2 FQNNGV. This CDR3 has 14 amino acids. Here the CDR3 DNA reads TGTGCCAGCAGCTTAATCAGGGCTCCCTACGAGCAGTACTTC. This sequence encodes CASSLIRAPYEQYF.

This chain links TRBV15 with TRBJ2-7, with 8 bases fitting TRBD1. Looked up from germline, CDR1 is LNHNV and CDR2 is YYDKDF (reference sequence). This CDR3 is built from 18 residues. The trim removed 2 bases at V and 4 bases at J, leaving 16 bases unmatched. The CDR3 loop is CATSRSTLTGVIGYEQYF. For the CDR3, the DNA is TGTGCCACCAGCAGATCGACCCTGACAGGGGTTATCGGGTACGAGCAGTACTTC.

The CDR3 loop reads CASSDLAGWYNEQFF. As DNA, the CDR3 is TGCGCCAGCAGTGACTTGGCGGGGTGGTACAATGAGCAGTTCTTC. The chain joins TRBV10-2 to TRBJ2-1; TRBD2 is a possible D gene (6 bases). Germline V lookup: CDR1 WSHSY, CDR2 SAAADI. Trimming left V 3 bases short and J 4 bases short, with 13 bases between. The CDR3 runs 15 residues.

CDR3 DNA: TGTGCCAGCAGTTACGTGGCTGGAACCTACGAGCAGTACTTC. It encodes CASSYVAGTYEQYF. The V gene is TRBV6-6, the J gene TRBJ2-7, with no clear D. V was clipped by 2 bases and J by 2 bases, with 10 bases between them. The CDR3 is made up of 14 amino acids. Germline CDR1 and CDR2: MNHNY and SVGAGI (reference sequence).

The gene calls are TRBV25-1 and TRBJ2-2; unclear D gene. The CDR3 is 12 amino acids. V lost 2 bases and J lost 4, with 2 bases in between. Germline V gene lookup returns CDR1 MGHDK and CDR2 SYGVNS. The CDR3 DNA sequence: TGTGCCAGCAGTGAAAGCACCGGGGAGCTGTTTTTT. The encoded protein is CASSESTGELFF.

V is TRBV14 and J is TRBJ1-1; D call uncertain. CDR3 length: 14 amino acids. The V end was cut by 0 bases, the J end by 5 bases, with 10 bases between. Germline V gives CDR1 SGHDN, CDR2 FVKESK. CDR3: CASSQEGRGTEAFF. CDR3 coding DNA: TGTGCCAGCAGCCAAGAGGGTCGAGGGACTGAAGCTTTCTTT.

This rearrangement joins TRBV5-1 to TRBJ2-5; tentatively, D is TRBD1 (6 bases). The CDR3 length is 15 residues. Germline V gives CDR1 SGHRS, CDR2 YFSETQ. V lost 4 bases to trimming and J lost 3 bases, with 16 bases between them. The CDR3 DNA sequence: TGCGCCAGCAGCGTCACGGGACACACGAAAGAGACCCAGTACTTC. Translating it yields CASSVTGHTKETQYF.

Here the CDR3 DNA reads TGTGCCAGCAGTTACTCGCGGGAGGTCTACAATGAGCAGTTCTTC. Translation: CASSYSREVYNEQFF. The chain has TRBV6-5 and TRBJ2-1; 8 nucleotides match TRBD2. Unmatched junction bases numbered 1, after V lost 0 bases and J lost 3 bases. The CDR3 is 15 amino acids. The germline CDR1 and CDR2 sequences are MNHEY and SVGAGI.

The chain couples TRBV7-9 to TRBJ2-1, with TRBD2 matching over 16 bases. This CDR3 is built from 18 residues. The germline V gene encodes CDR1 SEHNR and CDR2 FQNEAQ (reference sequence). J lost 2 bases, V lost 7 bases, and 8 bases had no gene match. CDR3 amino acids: CASNRGTSGRATYNEQFF. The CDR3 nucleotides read TGTGCCAGCAACAGAGGGACTAGCGGGAGGGCCACCTACAATGAGCAGTTCTTC.